Described below is a single T cell receptor beta chain sequence and its context. This clone was found once. Its antigen specificity is not known. Base quality data are lacking; no much larger clone is found one base away. This sample is drawn from a study of vaccination effects on CD4 cells after COVID-19 (dated by TCRdb to 2022 to 2024). Concerning the study at large: In the ViraFEST assay, PBMC were stimulated with viral peptide pools, and TCR sequencing was then used to find antigen-specific CD4+ T cell clonotypes based on their expansion. SARS-CoV-2 spike-specific CD4+ TCR repertoires were compared before and after mRNA vaccination in COVID-19 convalescent patients and in infection-naive vaccine recipients. The Oncomine TCR Beta short-read assay on an Illumina iSeq 100 was used to sequence cultures from other donors in the study. Each well held 2 million to 2.5 million PBMC cultured in IMDM containing roughly 5% human AB serum, 8.5 to 10 IU/ml IL-2 and gentamicin, along with roughly 10 ug/ml peptides. Altogether, nine to ten COVID-19 convalescent patients and a handful of SARS-CoV-2-naive healthy vaccine recipients made up the full study. Participants received two doses of either the BNT162b2 or the mRNA-1273 mRNA SARS-CoV-2 vaccine. Study-wide conclusions, independent of this receptor: In healthy vaccine recipients, vaccine-induced clones were almost all SARS-CoV-2 mono-reactive, with only 1 of 255 being cross-reactive with common cold coronaviruses. Marked clonal contraction was observed in both infection-induced and vaccine-induced clones at late post-vaccination timepoints, consistent with waning T cell responses. The study was limited by a small number of convalescent patients, and early post-infection timepoints were lacking.

After around 11 days of culture, CD4+ T cells were isolated with the EasySep CD4+ T cell isolation kit. Healthy vaccine recipients had no prior SARS-CoV-2 infection, confirmed by negative nucleocapsid antibodies before and after vaccination. On days 3 and 7, half of the culture medium was replaced with fresh IL-2-containing medium. Unless otherwise noted, each peptide stimulation condition was cultured in triplicate wells. Using Ficoll-Paque Plus gradient centrifugation, PBMC were separated from whole blood and then either used fresh or cryopreserved at -140C. The QIAamp micro DNA kit was used to extract genomic DNA from the cultured CD4+ T cells. In the germline V gene, CDR1 corresponds to MNHEY and CDR2 to SVGEGT. There are 18 amino acids in the CDR3, from cysteine to phenylalanine inclusive. The read is trimmed to its CDR3 DNA, 54 bases read in frame from base 1. V loses 0 bases of germline sequence and J loses 1 base, and the interval between the two ends is 19 bases.

The library relied on the immunoSEQ multiplex PCR assay. DNA from the cultured, isolated CD4+ T cells was subjected to TCR beta CDR3 sequencing. As for how the authors treated the data: The analysis removed non-productive TCR sequences, trimmed reads to the CDR3 region, and retained only CDR3s that were 7 or more amino acids long. The MANAFEST web app was used to identify antigen-specific clonotypes by comparing expansion in peptide wells with expansion in reference cultures. For clones to be considered positive, expansion at FDR<0.05 versus reference and all other wells, an odds ratio above 5, and a frequency above 0.1% in two replicate wells were required. Clonotypes significantly expanded in SARS-CoV-2 spike wells and in at least one common cold coronavirus spike condition were defined as cross-reactive. CDR3 similarity was assessed by Levenshtein distance with the stringdist R package, and unrooted trees were built with ape in R 3.6.1. This immuneACCESS table, as held by TCRdb, lists in-frame sequences with V and J called but not all clones. Of the missing ones, under half trace to an unresolved V gene in checked studies; the others have no known cause. V and J calls and clone size follow that table, whereas D and trimming were derived from the DNA. A total of 50,000 or so clones appear in this sample, about 67% of them only once. The ten most abundant clones make up 4.5% to 7% of the sample.

The sequence was obtained from a human donor who received a COVID-19 vaccine. This receptor chain uses TRBV6-2 or TRBV6-3 and TRBJ2-7; TRBD2 might be the D gene, on 7 matching bases. This specimen consisted of CD4+ T cells from PBMCs cultured without peptide, obtained before COVID-19 vaccination. The CDR3 here reads CASSYSISRGGRSYEQYF. The DNA is as follows: TGTGCCAGCAGTTACTCGATTTCTAGGGGGGGCCGTTCCTACGAGCAGTACTTC.